This T cell receptor (beta chain) appears in the sequencing data of a study of T cells after yellow fever vaccination (dated by TCRdb to about 2019). About the full investigation: Libraries from fractions with low cell numbers were prepared with the SMART-Seq v4 Ultra Low Input RNA kit. To follow T-cell clones before and after primary and booster YFV17D yellow fever vaccination, bulk TCR alpha and beta repertoires were sequenced over time. Two healthy male donors, one aged 18 to 30 and one aged 30 to 39 years, were included in the cohort. Blood samples were taken at several timepoints before and after primary and secondary immunization, and bulk PBMC replicates and cell subsets were isolated.

This clonotype was counted between two and nine times. The clone's antigen remains unknown. No clone much larger than this one lies a single base away; base qualities are absent. What the treatment or condition label conveys for this sample: live attenuated yellow fever vaccine strain. At each blood-draw timepoint, two biological replicates of bulk PBMCs were collected. A standard Ficoll-Paque protocol was used to isolate PBMCs from peripheral blood. RNA was extracted with TriZol from bulk PBMCs, CD4 and CD8 fractions, and dextramer-positive and dextramer-negative fractions. The CDR3 runs 18 amino acids, cysteine and phenylalanine included. Of all the DNA, just the CDR3 is kept, 54 bases in frame from base 1. From a lookup of the germline V gene, CDR1 and CDR2 are SGHRS and YFSETQ. V is cut by 0 bases and J by 3 bases, and the space between the germline ends is 18 bases. TCR cDNA was synthesized by 5'RACE template switching, which introduced a universal primer site and unique molecular identifiers. cDNA synthesis was primed from both the TCR alpha and TCR beta constant segments. Library amplification involved two PCR steps, and the second step added sample barcodes and sequencing adapters. Sequencing of libraries was done on Illumina HiSeq 2500 (2x100 bp) or NovaSeq (2x150 bp). The authors' analysis ran thus. Reads were demultiplexed and collapsed into UMI consensus sequences with MIGEC, and V(D)J alignment was performed with MiXCR. Clonotypes responding to the vaccine were identified with edgeR on replicate PBMC samples, with the criteria of FDR below 0.01 and a log2 fold change above 5 up to day 15. Each bulk clonotype received a CD4 or CD8 identity based on whether the sequenced CD4 or CD8 repertoire contained that clonotype at higher abundance. The raw public data were reprocessed by TCRdb itself: fastp quality trimming at Q25, MiXCR clonotype calling, in-frame beta chains only. Rows matching on CDR3 protein sequence are summarized as one entry with the most common DNA and genes. These V and J calls rely on TCRdb rather than the paper's analysis. This sample comprises some 350,000 distinct CDR3 sequences, roughly 11% of them detected only once. The ten most abundant clones make up roughly 18% of the sample.

The research as a whole found: After the booster, most clones that had expanded after primary vaccination were detected again (nearly 97% of CD4 and 88% of CD8), suggesting broad maintenance of memory. Compared with the primary T-cell response, the secondary T-cell response was weaker but faster, peaking on day 5 rather than day 15. Only a couple of donors were included in the study, so the extent to which the findings can be generalized is limited. FACS-sorted repertoires could contain abundant contaminating clonotypes from the bulk population, so computational filtering was required. A small share of clonotypes was detected in both CD4 and CD8 compartments, with the overlap likely arising from convergent recombination.

Sequenced material: PBMCs, taken on the day of the first yellow fever vaccination. Rearrangement joined TRBV5-1 to TRBJ1-4; possibly the D gene is TRBD1, per 5 matching bases. The receptor was derived from a man between 18 and 29 years old who received the YFV17D yellow fever vaccine. The CDR3 sequence is CASSLGLGQHNPNEKLFF. In nucleotides, the sequence is TGCGCCAGCAGCTTGGGATTAGGACAACACAACCCTAATGAAAAACTGTTTTTT.